These 19 T cell receptor beta chains originate from one sample sequenced in a study of shared clonotypes between healthy human individuals. TCRdb's copy holds only in-frame clones and misses some; the assay was immunoSEQ multiplex PCR. There are about 230,000 clones in the sample; about 69% occur only once, and around 10% lies in the top ten. The specimen was memory CD4+ T cells sorted from blood. Subset here: CD45RA-negative fraction. The source of these receptors is a man between 25 and 39 years old in good health.

This clone appeared many times. The chain couples TRBV19 to TRBJ1-2, with a tentative D call TRBD1 (6 bases). Between the trimmed V and J ends, which lost 6 bases and 4 bases, there was a span of 18 bases. Germline CDR1 is LNHDA and CDR2 is SQIVND (reference sequence). The CDR3 is 15 residues long. DNA for the CDR3: TGTGCCAGTAGGGGAGCTCCGGGACACCTCTATGGCTACACCTTC. Residues: CASRGAPGHLYGYTF.

CDR3 amino acids: CASSLGTAKTDTQYF. CDR3 DNA sequence: TGTGCCAGCAGCTTAGGGACAGCTAAGACAGATACGCAGTATTTT. This chain uses TRBV11-1 with TRBJ2-3; a possible D gene is TRBD1 (6 bases). Trimming took off 1 base at V and 3 bases at J, with 11 bases between the two ends. This CDR3 is 15 amino acids long. Germline V CDR1 and CDR2: SGHAT, FQDESV (reference sequence).

This chain uses TRBV2 with TRBJ1-4; D not certain. CDR3 length equals 11 residues. Trimming removed 6 bases from V and 5 bases from J, with 4 bases in between. Germline V gene sequence: CDR1 SNHLY, CDR2 FYNNEI. DNA for the CDR3: TGTGCCAGCAGAGAGAATGAAAAACTGTTTTTT. Encoded protein: CASRENEKLFF.

In this sample, this clone turned up once. The chain employs TRBV27 and TRBJ2-1; 8 positions match TRBD2. This CDR3 is built from 15 residues. In germline, CDR1 is MNHEY, CDR2 SMNVEV (reference sequence). Unmatched junction bases numbered 6, after V lost 8 bases and J lost 0 bases. CDR3 in DNA: TGTGCCAGCCGGGGGGGCGGGAGCTCCTACAATGAGCAGTTCTTC. As protein: CASRGGGSSYNEQFF.

This rearrangement joins TRBV5-1 to TRBJ2-5; weak D call: TRBD2 (6 bases). Germline V CDR1 and CDR2: SGHRS, YFSETQ. Trimming cost V 1 base and J 2 bases, with 21 bases left between them. The CDR3 consists of 18 residues. The CDR3 DNA is TGCGCCAGCAGCTTGATCCGGGACTTCTCCTACGGGCAAGAGACCCAGTACTTC. The encoded protein is CASSLIRDFSYGQETQYF.

This clone showed up just once. For the CDR3, the DNA is TGTGCCAGCAGTCGGGACAGGGATCAGCCCCAGCATTTT. Its translation is CASSRDRDQPQHF. The chain couples TRBV6-5 to TRBJ1-5; 9 bases agree with TRBD1. With 5 bases clipped from V and 5 bases from J, the junction kept 1 base outside the gene matches. CDR1 and CDR2 from the germline V gene are MNHEY and SVGAGI. The CDR3 is 13 amino acids.

V and J are TRBV18 and TRBJ1-3, with D uncertain. Between the trimmed V and J ends, which lost 2 bases and 4 bases, there was a span of 18 bases. The CDR3 sequence is 17 residues long. The germline gives CDR1 KGHSH, CDR2 LQKENI. The CDR3 protein is CASSPAKGSFNGNTIYF. The CDR3, as DNA: TGTGCCAGCTCACCAGCTAAGGGATCCTTCAACGGAAACACCATATATTTT. The full variable domain, completed using reference TRBV18 and TRBJ1-3, is NAGVMQNPRHLVRRRGQEARLRCSPMKGHSHVYWYRQLPEEGLKFMVYLQKENIIDESGMPKERFSAEFPKEGPSILRIQQVVRGDSAAYFCASSPAKGSFNGNTIYFGEGSWLTVV.

This rearrangement joins TRBV5-1 to TRBJ2-4; D not resolved. V was cut by 1 base and J by 2 bases, with 13 bases left in between. CDR3 length: 16 residues. Per the germline V gene, CDR1 is SGHRS and CDR2 is YFSETQ. CDR3 in amino acids: CASSLTGLSPKNIQYF. CDR3 nucleotide sequence: TGCGCCAGCAGCTTGACCGGGCTCTCCCCCAAAAACATTCAGTACTTC.

This sequence joins TRBV5-4 and TRBJ1-2, with no clear D. Deletions cut 0 bases from V and 8 bases from J, with 11 bases between. The CDR3 sequence is 13 residues long. CDR1 SGHNT and CDR2 YYREEE come from the germline V gene (reference sequence). The CDR3 region is CASSLGVGVGYTF. CDR3 sequence (DNA): TGTGCCAGCAGCTTGGGAGTCGGTGTCGGCTACACCTTC.

V usage is TRBV28 and J usage is TRBJ1-2, with D unresolved. The CDR3 spans 13 residues. Germline V gene data show CDR1 as MDHEN and CDR2 as SYDVKM. Between the trimmed V and J ends, which lost 7 bases and 0 bases, there was a span of 9 bases. The CDR3 is CASKGSPNYGYTF. The DNA for the CDR3 is TGTGCCAGCAAGGGCAGCCCTAACTATGGCTACACCTTC.

This clone occurred a few times. J is TRBJ1-1 and V is TRBV2; D gene ambiguous. With 2 bases removed from V and 12 bases from J, the gap between germline ends came to 10 bases. CDR1 SNHLY and CDR2 FYNNEI come from the germline V gene. This CDR3 is 11 amino acids long. In nucleotides, the CDR3 is TGTGCCAGCAGTGAACGGATGAGAACTTTCTTT. The encoded protein is CASSERMRTFF.

The chain carries TRBV19 and TRBJ2-2; D gene ambiguous. This CDR3 has 12 amino acids. Trimming shortened V by 7 bases and J by 5 bases, and 8 bases separated the two germline ends. Germline lookup yields CDR1 LNHDA and CDR2 SQIVND (reference sequence). DNA for the CDR3: TGTGCCAGTAATAGGCTTACCGGGGAGCTGTTTTTT. This encodes CASNRLTGELFF.

This clone was counted a few times. This sequence joins TRBV19 and TRBJ1-5; the match to TRBD1 covers 9 bases. Per germline, CDR1 LNHDA and CDR2 SQIVND (reference sequence). Trimming took 6 bases from V and 4 from J; bases not matched to a gene: 7. The CDR3 sequence is 15 residues long. The CDR3 protein is CASRWDRAKNQPQHF. DNA for the CDR3: TGTGCCAGTAGATGGGACAGGGCAAAGAATCAGCCCCAGCATTTT.

In this sample, this clone turned up a few times. The chain is built from TRBV6-1 and TRBJ2-7, with a possible D match to TRBD2 (6 bases). Germline V CDR1 and CDR2: MNHNS, SASEGT. The CDR3 is 15 amino acids. With 1 base removed from V and 2 bases from J, the gap between germline ends came to 12 bases. The CDR3 loop is CASSEGGTFTYEQYF. The CDR3 nucleotides are TGTGCCAGCAGTGAAGGGGGGACTTTTACCTACGAGCAGTACTTC.

The CDR3 DNA is TGTGCCAGCATCCTACCCCAACAGGGGCGTCTAAACACTGAAGCTTTCTTT. This encodes CASILPQQGRLNTEAFF. The rearrangement links TRBV2 to TRBJ1-1; 7 positions agree with TRBD1. The CDR3 contains 17 residues. J lost 2 bases, V lost 7 bases, and 16 bases had no gene match. From germline, CDR1 is SNHLY and CDR2 FYNNEI.

In its sample, this clone was seen a few times. Other nucleotide sequences in the sample specify the same CDR3. The V and J genes are TRBV6-1 and TRBJ1-2, with D possibly matching TRBD1 (5 bases). V lost 9 bases and J lost 6, with 11 bases in between. Germline lookup yields CDR1 MNHNS and CDR2 SASEGT. The CDR3 is 11 residues long. The CDR3 spells CASRIGDGYTF. In DNA form, the CDR3 reads TGTGCCAGTAGAATAGGGGATGGCTACACCTTC.

The chain carries TRBV15 and TRBJ2-5; possible D gene TRBD1, 5 bases. CDR1 and CDR2 (germline): LNHNV, YYDKDF (reference sequence). Trimming left V 3 bases short and J 5 bases short, with 7 bases between. This CDR3 is built from 12 residues. The DNA of the CDR3 is TGTGCCACCAGCAGCAGGGTCGAGACCCAGTACTTC. Translation gives CATSSRVETQYF.

The rearrangement links TRBV29-1 to TRBJ2-7; D possibly corresponds to TRBD2 (6 bases). The germline V and J ends were trimmed by 4 bases and 6 bases, with 13 bases remaining between them. The CDR3 spans 12 residues. From germline, CDR1 is SQVTM and CDR2 ANQGSEA. The CDR3 DNA follows: TGCAGCGTTGGGCAGGGAGGTAGCGAGCAGTACTTC. Protein product: CSVGQGGSEQYF.

The chain couples TRBV2 to TRBJ2-3; D may be TRBD1 (6 bases). Germline CDR1 reads SNHLY; CDR2 reads FYNNEI. V lost 7 bases, J lost 0 bases, and 14 bases lay in between. The CDR3 contains 15 residues. DNA of the CDR3: TGTGCCAGCACCAGGACAGATACTAGCACAGATACGCAGTATTTT. Translated, it gives CASTRTDTSTDTQYF. Variable domain in full (rest from reference TRBV2 and TRBJ2-3): EPEVTQTPSHQVTQMGQEVILRCVPISNHLYFYWYRQILGQKVEFLVSFYNNEISEKSEIFDDQFSVERPDGSNFTLKIRSTKLEDSAMYFCASTRTDTSTDTQYFGPGTRLTVL.